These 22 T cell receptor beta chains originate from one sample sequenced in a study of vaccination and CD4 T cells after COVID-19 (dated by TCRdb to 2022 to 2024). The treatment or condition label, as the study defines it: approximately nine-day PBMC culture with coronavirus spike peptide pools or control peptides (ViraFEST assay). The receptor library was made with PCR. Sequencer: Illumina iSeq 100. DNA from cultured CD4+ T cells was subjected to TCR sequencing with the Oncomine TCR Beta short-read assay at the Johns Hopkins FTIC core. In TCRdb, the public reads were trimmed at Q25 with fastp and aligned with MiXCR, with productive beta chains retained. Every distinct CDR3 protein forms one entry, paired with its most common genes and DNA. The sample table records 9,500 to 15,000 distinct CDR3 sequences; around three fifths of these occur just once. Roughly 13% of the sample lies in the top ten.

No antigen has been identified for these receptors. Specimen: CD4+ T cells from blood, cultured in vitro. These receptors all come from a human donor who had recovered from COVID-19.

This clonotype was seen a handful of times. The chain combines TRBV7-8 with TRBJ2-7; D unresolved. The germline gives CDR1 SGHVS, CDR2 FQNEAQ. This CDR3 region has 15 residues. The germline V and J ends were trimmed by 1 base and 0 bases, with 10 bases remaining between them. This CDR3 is CASSLEPSPSYEQYF. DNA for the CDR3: TGTGCCAGCAGCTTAGAACCGAGCCCCTCCTACGAGCAGTACTTC. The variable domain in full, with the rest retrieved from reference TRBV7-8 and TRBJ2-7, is GAGVSQSPRYKVAKRGQDVALRCDPISGHVSLFWYQQALGQGPEFLTYFQNEAQLDKSGLPSDRFFAERPEGSVSTLKIQRTQQEDSAVYLCASSLEPSPSYEQYFGPGTRLTVT.

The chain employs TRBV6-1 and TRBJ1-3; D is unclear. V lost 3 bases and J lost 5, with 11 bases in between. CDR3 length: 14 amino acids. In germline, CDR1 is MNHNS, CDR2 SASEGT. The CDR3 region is CASSEGGRRNTIYF. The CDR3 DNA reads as TGTGCCAGCAGTGAGGGCGGCAGACGAAACACCATATATTTT.

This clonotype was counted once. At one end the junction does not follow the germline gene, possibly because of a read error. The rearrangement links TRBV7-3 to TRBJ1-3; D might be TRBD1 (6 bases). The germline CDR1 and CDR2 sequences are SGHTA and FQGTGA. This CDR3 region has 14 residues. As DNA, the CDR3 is TGTGCCGGCAGCCTACAGGGTGCCGGAAACACCATATATTTT. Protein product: CAGSLQGAGNTIYF.

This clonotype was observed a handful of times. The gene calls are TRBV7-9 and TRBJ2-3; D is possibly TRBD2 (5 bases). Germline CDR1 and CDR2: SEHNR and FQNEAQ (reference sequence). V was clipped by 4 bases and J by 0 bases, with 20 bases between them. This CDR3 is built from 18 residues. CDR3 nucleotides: TGTGCCAGCAGCTCCCCGGACTGGTTGATCTCTAGCACAGATACGCAGTATTTT. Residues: CASSSPDWLISSTDTQYF.

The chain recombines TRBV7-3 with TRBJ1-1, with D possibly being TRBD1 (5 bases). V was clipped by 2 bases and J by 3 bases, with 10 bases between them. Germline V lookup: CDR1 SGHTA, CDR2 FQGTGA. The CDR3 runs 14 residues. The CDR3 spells CASSLRGRDTEAFF. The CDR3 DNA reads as TGTGCCAGCAGCTTACGGGGGAGGGACACTGAAGCTTTCTTT. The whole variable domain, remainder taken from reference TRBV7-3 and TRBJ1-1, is GAGVSQTPSNKVTEKGKYVELRCDPISGHTALYWYRQSLGQGPEFLIYFQGTGAADDSGLPNDRFFAVRPEGSVSTLKIQRTERGDSAVYLCASSLRGRDTEAFFGQGTRLTVV.

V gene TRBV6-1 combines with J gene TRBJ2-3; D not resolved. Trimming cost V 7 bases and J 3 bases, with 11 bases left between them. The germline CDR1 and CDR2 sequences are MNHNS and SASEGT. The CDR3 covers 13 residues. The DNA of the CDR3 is TGTGCCAGCACACTACTGTTGACAGATACGCAGTATTTT. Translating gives CASTLLLTDTQYF.

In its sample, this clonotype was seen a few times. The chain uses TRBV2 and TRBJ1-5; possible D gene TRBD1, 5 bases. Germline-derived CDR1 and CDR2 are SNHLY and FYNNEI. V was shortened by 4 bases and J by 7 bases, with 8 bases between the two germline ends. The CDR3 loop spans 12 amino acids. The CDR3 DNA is TGTGCCAGCAGTGCGGAGGGGCAGCCCCAGCATTTT. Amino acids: CASSAEGQPQHF.

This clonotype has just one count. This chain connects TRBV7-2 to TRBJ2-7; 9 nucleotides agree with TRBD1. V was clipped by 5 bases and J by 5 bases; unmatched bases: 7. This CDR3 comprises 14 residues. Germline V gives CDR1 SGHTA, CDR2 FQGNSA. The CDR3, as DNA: TGTGCCAGCAGCCCCTCCCGGGACAGGGACGAGCAGTACTTC. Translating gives CASSPSRDRDEQYF. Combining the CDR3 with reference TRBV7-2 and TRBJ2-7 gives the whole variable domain GAGVSQSPSNKVTEKGKDVELRCDPISGHTALYWYRQSLGQGLEFLIYFQGNSAPDKSGLPSDRFSAERTGGSVSTLTIQRTQQEDSAVYLCASSPSRDRDEQYFGPGTRLTVT.

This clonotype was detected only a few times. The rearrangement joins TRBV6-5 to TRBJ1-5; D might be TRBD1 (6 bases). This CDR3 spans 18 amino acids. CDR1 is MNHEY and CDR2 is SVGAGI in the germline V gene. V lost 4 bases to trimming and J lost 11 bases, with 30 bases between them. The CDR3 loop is CASSSGGFHRDNFLAQHF. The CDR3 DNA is TGTGCCAGCAGTTCAGGCGGGTTCCACAGGGACAATTTTCTGGCCCAGCATTTT.

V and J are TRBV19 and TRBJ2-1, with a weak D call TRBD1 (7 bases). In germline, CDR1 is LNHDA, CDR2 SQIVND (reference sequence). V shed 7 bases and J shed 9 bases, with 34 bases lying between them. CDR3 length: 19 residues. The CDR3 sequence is CASTRTGFSPGLPASEQFF. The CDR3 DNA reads TGTGCCAGTACTCGGACAGGATTCAGTCCGGGACTCCCGGCAAGTGAGCAGTTCTTC.

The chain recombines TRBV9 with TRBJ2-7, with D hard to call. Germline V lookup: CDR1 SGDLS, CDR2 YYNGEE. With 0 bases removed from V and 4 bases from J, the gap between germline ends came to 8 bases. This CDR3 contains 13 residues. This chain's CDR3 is CASSVGPAYEQYF. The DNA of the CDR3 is TGTGCCAGCAGCGTAGGGCCAGCGTACGAGCAGTACTTC.

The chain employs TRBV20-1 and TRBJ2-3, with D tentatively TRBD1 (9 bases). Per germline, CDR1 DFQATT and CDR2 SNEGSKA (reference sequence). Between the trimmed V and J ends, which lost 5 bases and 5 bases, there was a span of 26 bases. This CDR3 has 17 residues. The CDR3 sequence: CSAGSDSGTGNGDTQYF. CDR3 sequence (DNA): TGCAGTGCTGGGTCTGATAGCGGGACAGGGAATGGAGATACGCAGTATTTT.

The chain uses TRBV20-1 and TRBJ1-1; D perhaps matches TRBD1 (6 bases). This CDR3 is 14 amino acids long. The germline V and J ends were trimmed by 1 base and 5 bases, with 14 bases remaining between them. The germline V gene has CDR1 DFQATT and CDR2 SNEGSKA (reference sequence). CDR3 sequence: CSARGGQGKTEAFF. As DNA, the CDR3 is TGCAGTGCTAGAGGGGGGCAGGGAAAAACTGAAGCTTTCTTT.

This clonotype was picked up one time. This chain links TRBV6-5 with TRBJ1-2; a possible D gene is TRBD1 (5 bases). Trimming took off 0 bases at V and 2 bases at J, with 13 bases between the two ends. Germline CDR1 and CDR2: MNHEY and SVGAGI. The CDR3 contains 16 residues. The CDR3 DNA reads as TGTGCCAGCAGTTACTCCTGGACGGGGCACAACTATGGCTACACCTTC. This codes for CASSYSWTGHNYGYTF.

CDR3 coding DNA: TGCAGTGCTCGAGCGATCGGGGGAGTTAACTCCTACAATGAGCAGTTCTTC. It translates to CSARAIGGVNSYNEQFF. This chain uses TRBV20-1 with TRBJ2-1, with a possible D match to TRBD2 (6 bases). The V gene lost 5 bases and the J gene lost 0 bases, with 20 bases spanning the gap. This CDR3 contains 17 residues. Germline loops: CDR1 DFQATT, CDR2 SNEGSKA (reference sequence).

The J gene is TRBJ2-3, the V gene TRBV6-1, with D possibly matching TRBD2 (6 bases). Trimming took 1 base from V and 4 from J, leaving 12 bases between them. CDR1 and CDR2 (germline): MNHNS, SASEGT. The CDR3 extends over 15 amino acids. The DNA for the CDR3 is TGTGCCAGCAGTGAAGACGGAGGGGCCTCAGATACGCAGTATTTT. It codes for CASSEDGGASDTQYF.

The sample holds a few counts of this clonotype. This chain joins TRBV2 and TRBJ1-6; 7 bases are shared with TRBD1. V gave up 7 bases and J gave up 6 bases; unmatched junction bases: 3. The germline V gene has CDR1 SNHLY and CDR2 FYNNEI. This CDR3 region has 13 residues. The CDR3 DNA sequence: TGTGCCAGCATGACAGGGTCTAATTCACCCCTCCACTTT. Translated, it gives CASMTGSNSPLHF.

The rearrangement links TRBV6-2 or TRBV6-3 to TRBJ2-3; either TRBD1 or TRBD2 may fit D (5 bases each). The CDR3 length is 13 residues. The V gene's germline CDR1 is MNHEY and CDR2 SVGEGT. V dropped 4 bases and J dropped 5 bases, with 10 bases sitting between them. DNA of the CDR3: TGTGCCAGCAGTTCGGGGCGAGGAGATACGCAGTATTTT. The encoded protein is CASSSGRGDTQYF.

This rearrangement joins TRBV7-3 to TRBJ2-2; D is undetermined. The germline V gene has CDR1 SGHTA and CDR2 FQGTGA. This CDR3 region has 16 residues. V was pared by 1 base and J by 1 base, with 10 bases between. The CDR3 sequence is CASSLNSIKNTGELFF. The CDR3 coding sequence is TGTGCCAGCAGCTTAAATTCTATAAAGAACACCGGGGAGCTGTTTTTT.

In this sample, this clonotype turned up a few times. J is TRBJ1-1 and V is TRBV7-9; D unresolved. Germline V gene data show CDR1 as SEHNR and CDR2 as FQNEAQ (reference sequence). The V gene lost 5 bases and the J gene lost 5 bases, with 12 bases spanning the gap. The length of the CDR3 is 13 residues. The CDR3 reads CASSRDQVTEAFF. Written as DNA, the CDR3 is TGTGCCAGCAGCCGCGACCAAGTGACTGAAGCTTTCTTT.

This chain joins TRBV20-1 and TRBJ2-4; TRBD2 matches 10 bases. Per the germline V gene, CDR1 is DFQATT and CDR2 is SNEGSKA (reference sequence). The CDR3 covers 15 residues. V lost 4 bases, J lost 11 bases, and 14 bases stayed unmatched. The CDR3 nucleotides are TGCAGTGCTACGGGGGCCCTAGCGGGAGCGGTCTTTCAGTACTTC. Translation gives CSATGALAGAVFQYF.

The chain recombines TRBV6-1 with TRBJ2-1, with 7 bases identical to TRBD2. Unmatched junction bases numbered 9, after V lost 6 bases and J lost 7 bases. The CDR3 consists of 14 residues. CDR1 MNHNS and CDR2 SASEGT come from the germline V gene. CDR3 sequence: CASSWGGARNEQFF. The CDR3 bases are TGTGCCAGCAGCTGGGGGGGAGCAAGGAATGAGCAGTTCTTC.